A selection of T cell receptor beta chains follows, all from one sample in a study of CD8+ T cells in alopecia areata. Profiled with immunoSEQ multiplex PCR; TCRdb holds only in-frame clones, not every one. The data contain 50,000 to 70,000 clones, about 44% of them singletons. Sequenced sample: NKG2D-low CD8+ T cells sorted from blood. All receptors come from a human donor with alopecia areata. CDR3s include the opening cysteine and the closing phenylalanine or tryptophan. The order of the fields is D gene, J gene, clone size, V gene, CDR3 protein, CDR3 DNA. The D gene is left open where the match is weak. Clone size is stated in some rows and not others, as once, few, many or a class when expanded.

TRBD1 TRBJ1-2 - TRBV29-1 CSVEDRDRPNYGYTF TGCAGCGTTGAAGACCGGGACAGGCCTAACTATGGCTACACCTTC
- TRBJ1-5 - TRBV5-6 CASSLRNQPQHF TGTGCCAGCAGCTTGAGGAATCAGCCCCAGCATTTT
- TRBJ2-7 few TRBV5-1 CASSLDGPPSYEQYF TGCGCCAGCAGCTTGGACGGCCCCCCCTCCTACGAGCAGTACTTC
- TRBJ2-2 - TRBV7-2 CASSFPWDTGELFF TGTGCCAGCAGCTTCCCGTGGGACACCGGGGAGCTGTTTTTT
TRBD1 TRBJ1-1 - TRBV7-9 CASSARSPGQPNTEAFF TGTGCCAGCAGCGCAAGGTCCCCGGGACAGCCGAACACTGAAGCTTTCTTT
- TRBJ2-2 few TRBV7-9 CASSPGTRDPTGELFF TGTGCCAGCAGCCCGGGGACAAGGGACCCCACCGGGGAGCTGTTTTTT
- TRBJ1-2 - TRBV7-9 CASSLLTEYIYGYTF TGTGCCAGCAGCTTACTCACAGAGTACATCTATGGCTACACCTTC
- TRBJ2-7 - TRBV27 CASSWGSSYEQYF TGTGCCAGCAGTTGGGGGAGCTCCTACGAGCAGTACTTC
- TRBJ1-1 - TRBV6-5 CASRPGHLNTEAFF TGTGCCAGCAGACCCGGACACTTGAACACTGAAGCTTTCTTT
TRBD2 TRBJ2-3 few TRBV19 CASRRLAAHTDTQYF TGTGCCAGTAGAAGACTAGCGGCGCACACAGATACGCAGTATTTT
TRBD1 TRBJ1-2 - TRBV5-1 CASSLGRQGAGYGYTF TGCGCCAGCAGCTTGGGGCGACAGGGGGCTGGCTATGGCTACACCTTC
TRBD2 TRBJ2-1 few TRBV7-9 CASSPTLAGVYNEQFF TGTGCCAGCAGCCCTACCCTAGCGGGGGTTTACAATGAGCAGTTCTTC
TRBD2 TRBJ2-5 - TRBV28 CASSKLAGGVETQYF TGTGCCAGCAGTAAACTAGCGGGAGGGGTGGAGACCCAGTACTTC
TRBD1 TRBJ1-5 few TRBV7-9 CASGRDREENQPQHF TGTGCCAGCGGACGAGACAGGGAGGAAAATCAGCCCCAGCATTTT
- TRBJ1-1 - TRBV23-1 CASSQRQREAFF TGCGCCAGCAGTCAGCGGCAGCGTGAAGCTTTCTTT
- TRBJ2-3 - TRBV23-1 CASSQSGGSPRGTQYF TGCGCCAGCAGTCAATCGGGAGGGTCCCCGAGGGGGACGCAGTATTTT
- TRBJ2-6 few TRBV5-1 CASSSRVSGANVLTF TGCGCCAGCAGCTCACGGGTCTCTGGGGCCAACGTCCTGACTTTC
- TRBJ1-2 few TRBV29-1 CSVDQGYGYTF TGCAGCGTCGACCAGGGGTATGGCTACACCTTC
TRBD1 TRBJ2-7 - TRBV7-9 CASSSGQGTYEQYF TGTGCCAGCAGCTCGGGACAGGGGACCTACGAGCAGTACTTC
- TRBJ1-2 - TRBV2 CASRAYGYTF TGTGCCAGCAGAGCATATGGCTACACCTTC
- TRBJ2-5 - TRBV13 CASSLRGPVETQYF TGTGCCAGCAGCTTACGGGGCCCCGTCGAGACCCAGTACTTC
TRBD1 TRBJ2-6 - TRBV2 CASPGQGASGANVLTF TGTGCCAGCCCGGGACAGGGGGCTTCTGGGGCCAACGTCCTGACTTTC
- TRBJ2-3 many TRBV7-9 CASGDNTQYF TGTGCCAGCGGTGACAATACGCAGTATTTT
- TRBJ1-6 many TRBV7-3 CASSLSREGSPLHF TGTGCCAGCAGCTTAAGCAGGGAGGGTTCACCCCTCCACTTT
- TRBJ2-7 - TRBV11-2 CASSTWTDTRSYEQYF TGTGCCAGCAGCACGTGGACGGATACCAGGTCCTACGAGCAGTACTTC
- TRBJ2-1 - TRBV5-1 CASSALGDEQFF TGCGCCAGCAGCGCGCTGGGGGATGAGCAGTTCTTC
TRBD1 TRBJ2-7 - TRBV28 CASSLAGQGAHEQYF TGTGCCAGCAGTTTAGCGGGACAGGGGGCCCACGAGCAGTACTTC
TRBD1 TRBJ1-2 - TRBV7-9 CASSRGTAYGYTF TGTGCCAGCAGCCGCGGGACAGCGTATGGCTACACCTTC
- TRBJ2-3 few TRBV5-1 CASSLEKPPDTQYF TGCGCCAGCAGCCTTGAAAAGCCTCCGGATACGCAGTATTTT
- TRBJ2-5 - TRBV7-2 CASILASGETQYF TGTGCCAGCATCCTCGCGTCGGGAGAGACCCAGTACTTC
TRBD2 TRBJ2-7 few TRBV29-1 CSATLAGLYEQYF TGCAGCGCCACTCTAGCGGGCCTCTACGAGCAGTACTTC
- TRBJ2-1 once TRBV27 CASSLHNNEQFF TGTGCCAGCAGCCTACACAACAATGAGCAGTTCTTC
TRBD1 TRBJ2-3 - TRBV25-1 CASRGTGPSEDTQYF TGTGCCAGCAGGGGGACAGGTCCCTCTGAGGATACGCAGTATTTT
TRBD1 TRBJ2-5 - TRBV11-1 CASSPRRGTGKETQYF TGTGCCAGCAGCCCCAGGCGGGGGACAGGGAAGGAGACCCAGTACTTC
- TRBJ2-1 - TRBV29-1 CSVGAGPPFYNEQFF TGCAGCGTTGGGGCGGGACCGCCTTTCTACAATGAGCAGTTCTTC
- TRBJ1-5 - TRBV28 CASSPPLNQPQHF TGTGCCAGCAGTCCACCATTGAATCAGCCCCAGCATTTT
- TRBJ2-7 once TRBV9 CASSAYHGPTYEQYF TGTGCCAGCAGCGCCTACCACGGACCTACCTACGAGCAGTACTTC
- TRBJ1-1 - TRBV4-3 CASSQGERGTEAFF TGCGCCAGCAGCCAGGGGGAGAGGGGCACTGAAGCTTTCTTT
- TRBJ1-2 few TRBV7-9 CASSSAEGYGYTF TGTGCCAGCAGCTCGGCCGAGGGCTATGGCTACACCTTC
- TRBJ2-7 - TRBV7-9 CASSLDRSEQYF TGTGCCAGCAGCTTAGACAGGTCGGAGCAGTACTTC
- TRBJ2-2 - TRBV4-1 CASSQDSGRLTGELFF TGCGCCAGCAGCCAAGATTCGGGCAGGCTCACCGGGGAGCTGTTTTTT
- TRBJ2-1 once TRBV2 CATFSRRGTSDNEQFF TGTGCCACCTTCTCTCGAAGAGGGACGAGTGACAATGAGCAGTTCTTC
TRBD1 TRBJ2-1 few TRBV7-9 CASSLVKQGMNEQFF TGTGCCAGCAGCTTAGTTAAACAGGGGATGAATGAGCAGTTCTTC
TRBD2 TRBJ2-3 - TRBV29-1 CSVDDPGREVVTDTQYF TGCAGCGTTGACGACCCGGGGCGGGAGGTGGTCACAGATACGCAGTATTTT
- TRBJ2-3 once TRBV6-6 CASSFTLTDTQYF TGTGCCAGCAGTTTCACCCTCACAGATACGCAGTATTTT
- TRBJ2-3 - TRBV7-6 CASSLLRSDTQYF TGTGCCAGCAGCTTACTTCGGAGTGATACGCAGTATTTT
- TRBJ2-6 - TRBV4-3 CASSQESAAGANVLTF TGCGCCAGCAGCCAAGAATCCGCGGCAGGGGCCAACGTCCTGACTTTC
TRBD2 TRBJ2-2 - TRBV13 CASSLDLAGGTGELFF TGTGCCAGCAGCTTGGACCTAGCGGGGGGAACCGGGGAGCTGTTTTTT